This TCR beta chain was recovered during a study of T cells after yellow fever vaccination. Study details: SMART-Seq v4 Ultra Low Input prepared the low-cell-number fractions. General study points: Most clones from primary vaccination were detected again post-booster (around 96% CD4, 88% CD8).

This clonotype has ten or more counts. Its antigen is unknown. Germline V gives CDR1 SQVTM, CDR2 ANQGSEA. The CDR3 is 12 amino acids. Germline trimming cut 6 bases from V and 10 bases from J; bases unmatched to any gene: 9. As TCR cDNA was made by 5'RACE template switching, a universal primer site and UMIs were added. TCRdb processed the 5' RACE reads anew with MiXCR; each CDR3 protein has one entry. Of under 150,000 distinct CDR3 sequences listed, around 7.7% are singletons. The sequences come from CD4+ T cells sorted from PBMCs, collected 5 days after the yellow fever booster vaccination. The chain links TRBV29-1 to TRBJ1-2, with 9 nucleotides matching TRBD1. This clonotype was sampled from a man aged 25-45 years who received the YFV17D yellow fever vaccine. CDR3 nucleotides: TGCAGCGTGGATGGGACAGGGCGTGACTACACCTTC. It yields the protein CSVDGTGRDYTF.